Presented here are 15 T cell receptor beta chains from one specimen sequenced in a study of T cell responses to AZD1222 COVID-19 vaccine. The repertoire was sequenced with immunoSEQ multiplex PCR; TCRdb's copy has only in-frame clones and lacks some. The data show 90,000 to 150,000 clones, around 88% seen once. Sample: peripheral blood, taken on day 0 of AZD1222 vaccination. The source of these receptors is an adult in good health.

V usage is TRBV9 and J usage is TRBJ1-1; 9 nucleotides align to TRBD1. The V segment lost 3 bases and the J segment 10 bases; nucleotides outside the gene matches: 19. The CDR3 runs 17 residues. Germline CDR1 reads SGDLS; CDR2 reads YYNGEE. This chain's CDR3 is CASSAQTEYRGRRGAFF. The CDR3 DNA is TGTGCCAGCAGCGCTCAAACGGAATACAGGGGGCGTAGGGGAGCTTTCTTT.

The CDR3: CASSSGLARTETQYF. The CDR3 DNA follows: TGCGCCAGCAGCTCGGGACTAGCAAGGACAGAGACCCAGTACTTC. The V gene is TRBV5-1, the J gene TRBJ2-5, with TRBD2 matching 9 bases. CDR1 and CDR2 from the germline V gene are SGHRS and YFSETQ. This CDR3 spans 15 amino acids. V lost 3 bases to trimming and J lost 4 bases; unmatched junction nucleotides: 7. Supplemented by reference TRBV5-1 and TRBJ2-5, the full variable domain reads KAGVTQTPRYLIKTRGQQVTLSCSPISGHRSVSWYQQTPGQGLQFLFEYFSETQRNKGNFPGRFSGRQFSNSRSEMNVSTLELGDSALYLCASSSGLARTETQYFGPGTRLLVL.

The chain employs TRBV11-2 and TRBJ2-1; no definite D call. The CDR3 has 15 amino acids. CDR1 and CDR2 (germline): SGHAT, FQNNGV. V lost 1 base and J lost 1, with 8 bases in between. DNA for the CDR3: TGTGCCAGCAGCTTAGTGCAGACATCCTACAATGAGCAGTTCTTC. As protein: CASSLVQTSYNEQFF.

This chain links TRBV28 with TRBJ1-2; D might be TRBD1 (6 bases). V was trimmed by 5 bases and J by 6 bases, leaving 16 bases between them. In germline, CDR1 is MDHEN, CDR2 SYDVKM. There are 14 residues in the CDR3. The CDR3 protein is CASSELRGINGYTF. The CDR3, as DNA: TGTGCCAGCAGTGAACTGAGGGGGATCAATGGCTACACCTTC.

The chain joins TRBV29-1 to TRBJ1-4; TRBD1 might be the D (5 bases). V gave up 4 bases and J gave up 6 bases, with 9 bases separating them. Germline loops: CDR1 SQVTM, CDR2 ANQGSEA. The CDR3 sequence is 12 residues long. CDR3 protein: CSVARDDEKLFF. DNA of the CDR3: TGCAGCGTTGCCCGGGACGATGAAAAACTGTTTTTT.

The gene calls are TRBV6-4 and TRBJ2-2, with D maybe TRBD1 (5 bases). The CDR3 length is 15 residues. V dropped 0 bases and J dropped 4 bases, with 9 bases sitting between them. CDR1 and CDR2 from the germline V gene are MRHNA and SNTAGT. CDR3 DNA sequence: TGTGCCAGCAGTGACTCGACAGCGTCCACCGGGGAGCTGTTTTTT. This gives the protein CASSDSTASTGELFF.

This clone was observed once. This sequence joins TRBV11-3 and TRBJ2-1; 12 bases are shared with TRBD1. The CDR3 contains 16 residues. From germline, CDR1 is SGHNT and CDR2 YENEEA. The V and J ends lost 3 bases and 8 bases, in that order; junction bases with no gene match: 8. In nucleotides, the CDR3 is TGTGCCAGCAGCTTTTCGGGGACAGGGGGCGTCGATGAGCAGTTCTTC. Protein sequence: CASSFSGTGGVDEQFF.

The CDR3 sequence is CASSPWLGYEQYF. The CDR3 DNA reads TGTGCCAGCAGCCCGTGGTTGGGCTACGAGCAGTACTTC. V is TRBV7-2 and J is TRBJ2-7, with D unresolved. Germline CDR1 reads SGHTA; CDR2 reads FQGNSA. The ends were cut back, 5 bases at V and 3 bases at J, with 11 bases in the middle. The CDR3 is 13 amino acids.

The chain recombines TRBV19 with TRBJ1-3, with no clear D. The CDR3 is 17 amino acids. Germline-derived CDR1 and CDR2 are LNHDA and SQIVND (reference sequence). V lost 1 base and J 5 bases, leaving 18 bases between the germline ends. The CDR3 coding sequence is TGTGCCAGTAGTATAGGACGGATAGCGGGGAGCAGAAACACCATATATTTT. Its protein product is CASSIGRIAGSRNTIYF.

The CDR3 is CASSYQTGSNYGYTF. The CDR3 nucleotides read TGTGCCAGCAGTTATCAGACAGGGTCTAACTATGGCTACACCTTC. The chain is built from TRBV6-5 and TRBJ1-2; 7 nucleotides match TRBD1. Germline trimming cut 3 bases from V and 0 bases from J; bases unmatched to any gene: 4. CDR1 is MNHEY and CDR2 is SVGAGI in the germline V gene. CDR3 length: 15 amino acids.

The rearrangement uses TRBV7-9 and TRBJ1-4; D remains ambiguous. V lost 1 base and J lost 4, with 10 bases in between. This CDR3 contains 15 residues. Germline CDR1 and CDR2: SEHNR and FQNEAQ (reference sequence). CDR3 coding DNA: TGTGCCAGCAGCTTAGAAGTCAGAAGTAATGAAAAACTGTTTTTT. Residues: CASSLEVRSNEKLFF.

This clone has more than one count but fewer than ten. V and J are TRBV6-5 and TRBJ1-2; possibly TRBD1 for D (6 bases). Per germline, CDR1 MNHEY and CDR2 SVGAGI. This CDR3 is built from 11 residues. The V gene lost 4 bases and the J gene lost 8 bases, with 8 bases spanning the gap. Here the CDR3 DNA reads TGTGCCAGCAGTTCCGGACAGGGCTACACCTTC. This codes for CASSSGQGYTF.

The chain is built from TRBV5-1 and TRBJ2-7, with D perhaps matching TRBD1 (6 bases). V was trimmed by 2 bases and J by 3 bases, leaving 15 bases between them. The CDR3 has 15 amino acids. Germline V lookup: CDR1 SGHRS, CDR2 YFSETQ. The CDR3: CASSFSEMDSYEQYF. The CDR3 DNA reads as TGCGCCAGCAGCTTTTCGGAGATGGACAGCTACGAGCAGTACTTC. The variable domain in full, with the rest retrieved from reference TRBV5-1 and TRBJ2-7, is KAGVTQTPRYLIKTRGQQVTLSCSPISGHRSVSWYQQTPGQGLQFLFEYFSETQRNKGNFPGRFSGRQFSNSRSEMNVSTLELGDSALYLCASSFSEMDSYEQYFGPGTRLTVT.

This clone occurred once. The rearrangement joins TRBV12-3 or TRBV12-4 to TRBJ1-4; D is unclear. CDR3 length: 12 amino acids. The V and J ends lost 3 bases and 8 bases respectively, with 7 bases between them. The CDR3 here is CASSFLEEKLFF. In DNA, the CDR3 is TGTGCCAGCAGTTTTTTAGAAGAAAAACTGTTTTTT.

This chain joins TRBV11-2 and TRBJ2-3, with D tentatively TRBD1 (6 bases). CDR1 and CDR2 (germline): SGHAT, FQNNGV. Deletions cut 5 bases from V and 5 bases from J, with 14 bases between. The CDR3 loop spans 14 amino acids. CDR3 nucleotide sequence: TGTGCCAGCAGCCTTCACCGACAGGTAGATACGCAGTATTTT. This sequence encodes CASSLHRQVDTQYF. Complete variable domain (other parts from reference TRBV11-2 and TRBJ2-3): EAGVAQSPRYKIIEKRQSVAFWCNPISGHATLYWYQQILGQGPKLLIQFQNNGVVDDSQLPKDRFSAERLKGVDSTLKIQPAKLEDSAVYLCASSLHRQVDTQYFGPGTRLTVL.